The next 13 T cell receptor beta chains were all read from a single sample in a study of blood T cell repertoires in COVID-19. The assay was immunoSEQ multiplex PCR, and TCRdb's table has in-frame clones only and misses some. The sample lists under 60,000 clones, approximately 89% occurring once. Sequenced sample: peripheral blood. The receptor set was obtained from a woman of 80 years or more with acute or convalescent COVID-19.

The gene calls are TRBV3-1 (or the pseudogene TRBV3-2) and TRBJ2-3; D might be TRBD2 (5 bases). The germline V and J ends were trimmed by 0 bases and 6 bases, with 16 bases remaining between them. CDR3 length: 16 residues. Germline CDR1 and CDR2: LGHDT and YNNKEL (reference sequence). The CDR3 DNA sequence: TGTGCCAGCAGCCAAGATGCAGGTTGGACTCGGGATACGCAGTATTTT. Translated: CASSQDAGWTRDTQYF.

The rearrangement uses TRBV2 and TRBJ1-4; possibly TRBD1 for D (6 bases). Trimming took off 6 bases at V and 0 bases at J, with 11 bases between the two ends. The CDR3 sequence is 15 residues long. From germline, CDR1 is SNHLY and CDR2 FYNNEI. The CDR3 sequence is CASRGGQTTNEKLFF. CDR3 coding DNA: TGTGCCAGCAGGGGGGGGCAAACAACTAATGAAAAACTGTTTTTT.

This chain connects TRBV27 to TRBJ2-3; 8 bases line up with TRBD2. Germline V lookup: CDR1 MNHEY, CDR2 SMNVEV (reference sequence). The CDR3 consists of 20 residues. The junction had 20 bases not matched to a gene; V was cut back by 6 bases and J by 0 bases. The DNA of the CDR3 is TGTGCCAGCAGCCCGGGGCCGCGGGGGGCGCTACTCCTTAGCACAGATACGCAGTATTTT. Translating gives CASSPGPRGALLLSTDTQYF.

This chain uses TRBV9 with TRBJ1-4; D is perhaps TRBD1 (6 bases). Trimming cost V 2 bases and J 9 bases, with 17 bases left between them. CDR1 is SGDLS, CDR2 YYNGEE, per germline. The CDR3 has 15 residues. In DNA, the CDR3 is TGTGCCAGCAGCGTCGGGACATCGGGCCTTCAAAAACTGTTTTTT. Translation: CASSVGTSGLQKLFF.

V gene TRBV5-4 combines with J gene TRBJ1-1; D remains ambiguous. Between the trimmed V and J ends, which lost 5 bases and 1 base, there was a span of 6 bases. The germline CDR1 and CDR2 sequences are SGHNT and YYREEE (reference sequence). The CDR3 spans 12 residues. CDR3 nucleotides: TGTGCCAGCAGGGCAACGAACACTGAAGCTTTCTTT. As protein: CASRATNTEAFF.

The chain has TRBV14 and TRBJ2-3; D is undetermined. The CDR3 covers 14 residues. Germline CDR1 reads SGHDN; CDR2 reads FVKESK. V dropped 2 bases and J dropped 3 bases, with 9 bases sitting between them. This chain's CDR3 is CASSQSTRTDTQYF. The CDR3 DNA sequence: TGTGCCAGCAGCCAATCTACTCGGACAGATACGCAGTATTTT.

This clone has a handful of counts. This sample also contains other DNA sequences that code for the same CDR3. The chain combines TRBV7-9 with TRBJ2-2; 7 bases fit TRBD1. From germline, CDR1 is SEHNR and CDR2 FQNEAQ (reference sequence). This CDR3 contains 13 residues. The V segment lost 5 bases and the J segment 5 bases; nucleotides outside the gene matches: 2. CDR3 coding DNA: TGTGCCAGCAGCCTGACAGGGACCGGGGAGCTGTTTTTT. This translates into CASSLTGTGELFF.

This chain uses TRBV3-1 (or the pseudogene TRBV3-2) with TRBJ1-3, with D maybe TRBD1 (5 bases). V lost 2 bases and J lost 3, with 14 bases in between. CDR1 is LGHDT and CDR2 is YNNKEL in the germline V gene (reference sequence). The CDR3 loop spans 16 amino acids. The CDR3 DNA reads TGTGCCAGCAGCCAAATCGTCAGGGTGGGTGGAAACACCATATATTTT. Encoded protein: CASSQIVRVGGNTIYF.

This rearrangement joins TRBV3-1 (or the pseudogene TRBV3-2) to TRBJ2-1, with 13 bases aligning to TRBD2. Germline V gene data show CDR1 as LGHDT and CDR2 as YNNKEL (reference sequence). This CDR3 has 19 residues. J lost 5 bases, V lost 1 base, and 11 bases had no gene match. The CDR3 reads CASSQVPPLLAGGDNEQFF. The CDR3 bases are TGTGCCAGCAGCCAAGTCCCCCCTCTACTAGCGGGGGGGGACAATGAGCAGTTCTTC.

The chain uses TRBV28 and TRBJ1-1; the D gene is possibly TRBD1 (6 bases). This CDR3 contains 12 residues. Per the germline V gene, CDR1 is MDHEN and CDR2 is SYDVKM. V lost 8 bases and J 0 bases, leaving 7 bases between the germline ends. CDR3 sequence (DNA): TGTGCCAGCTGGGGGCTGAACACTGAAGCTTTCTTT. Translated, it gives CASWGLNTEAFF. Full variable domain (outside the CDR3, taken from reference TRBV28 and TRBJ1-1): DVKVTQSSRYLVKRTGEKVFLECVQDMDHENMFWYRQDPGLGLRLIYFSYDVKMKEKGDIPEGYSVSREKKERFSLILESASTNQTSMYLCASWGLNTEAFFGQGTRLTVV.

The CDR3 DNA reads as TGCACCAGCAGCCAGGATTTAGCGGGGGCAGGAGATACGCAGTATTTT. This encodes CTSSQDLAGAGDTQYF. The gene calls are TRBV1 and TRBJ2-3; TRBD2 was called by the table and not checked on the DNA. TRBV1 is an annotated pseudogene. CDR3 length: 16 residues.

The chain couples TRBV3-1 (or the pseudogene TRBV3-2) to TRBJ2-3; D ambiguous. This CDR3 has 14 residues. The V gene lost 0 bases and the J gene lost 4 bases, with 8 bases spanning the gap. CDR1 LGHDT and CDR2 YNNKEL come from the germline V gene (reference sequence). CDR3 in amino acids: CASSQDLVADTQYF. DNA of the CDR3: TGTGCCAGCAGCCAAGACCTAGTCGCAGATACGCAGTATTTT.

This clone was observed once. This chain links TRBV6-6 with TRBJ2-2; 9 bases line up with TRBD2. Unmatched junction bases numbered 21, after V lost 5 bases and J lost 2 bases. This CDR3 spans 21 amino acids. Germline assignment: CDR1 MNHNY and CDR2 SVGAGI (reference sequence). Written as DNA, the CDR3 is TGTGCCAGCAGTCCGATCCATCCTGCGGGGGGGAGCCGAGATAACACCGGGGAGCTGTTTTTT. Residues: CASSPIHPAGGSRDNTGELFF.